These 14 T cell receptor beta chains came from one sample sequenced in a study of identical twins. MiXCR, applied by TCRdb to the 5' RACE reads, yields one record per CDR3 protein. The profile covers 200,000 to 250,000 distinct CDR3 sequences, with approximately 8.3% appearing a single time and approximately 2% taken by the ten largest. In addition, the sample was reused for a study of yellow fever vaccine responses in identical twins.

Material: memory (CD45RO+) T cells sorted from blood. The receptors were gathered from a woman aged 18-29 years in good health.

This clonotype has just a few counts. The CDR3 sequence: CASSDTGRTEAFF. DNA of the CDR3: TGTGCCAGCAGCGACACAGGACGCACTGAAGCTTTCTTT. The chain couples TRBV14 to TRBJ1-1; a possible D gene is TRBD1 (5 bases). V was cut by 5 bases and J by 4 bases, with 11 bases left in between. The CDR3 has 13 residues. Germline V gene sequence: CDR1 SGHDN, CDR2 FVKESK.

There are a few counts of this clonotype. The chain uses TRBV14 and TRBJ2-5; D is possibly TRBD2 (5 bases). Trimming shortened V by 2 bases and J by 3 bases, and 7 bases separated the two germline ends. Germline lookup yields CDR1 SGHDN and CDR2 FVKESK. The CDR3 has 13 residues. Written as DNA, the CDR3 is TGTGCCAGCAGCCAATTGCGGGAAGAGACCCAGTACTTC. Translated: CASSQLREETQYF.

This clonotype was seen repeatedly, ten times or more. V and J are TRBV28 and TRBJ2-7; possible D gene TRBD1, 6 bases. The CDR3 is 15 amino acids. Trimming removed 5 bases at V and 3 bases at J, with 17 bases between. From germline, CDR1 is MDHEN and CDR2 SYDVKM. The CDR3: CASSPSGTFYYEQYF. CDR3 DNA: TGTGCCAGCAGTCCTTCCGGGACATTTTACTACGAGCAGTACTTC.

The table lists this clonotype with a few counts. The chain joins TRBV4-3 to TRBJ1-2; D remains unclear. The CDR3 covers 15 residues. Between the trimmed V and J ends, which lost 0 bases and 4 bases, there was a span of 12 bases. Per the germline V gene, CDR1 is LGHNA and CDR2 is YSLEER. CDR3 loop: CASSQDWNGVYGYTF. The CDR3 DNA reads as TGCGCCAGCAGCCAAGATTGGAACGGAGTCTATGGCTACACCTTC.

At least ten counts were recorded for this clonotype. V usage is TRBV5-1 and J usage is TRBJ2-3, with 10 bases lining up with TRBD2. With 6 bases clipped from V and 4 bases from J, the junction kept 11 bases outside the gene matches. The CDR3 spans 16 residues. The V gene's germline CDR1 is SGHRS and CDR2 YFSETQ. The CDR3, as DNA: TGCGCCAGCAACAGAGGCAGCGGGGGGGCCGCAGATACGCAGTATTTT. Its translation is CASNRGSGGAADTQYF.

The gene calls are TRBV7-2 and TRBJ2-4; D gene unclear. The length of the CDR3 is 15 residues. CDR1 is SGHTA and CDR2 is FQGNSA in the germline V gene. The V end was cut by 1 base, the J end by 0 bases, with 7 bases between. The CDR3 coding sequence is TGTGCCAGCAGCTTAGGATCCCTAGCCAAAAACATTCAGTACTTC. Protein product: CASSLGSLAKNIQYF.

This clonotype has a count of ten or more. The rearrangement joins TRBV12-3 or TRBV12-4 to TRBJ2-3; D remains unclear. V lost 6 bases and J 2 bases, leaving 15 bases between the germline ends. This CDR3 has 15 amino acids. The CDR3 spells CASRASSAYTDTQYF. CDR3 DNA: TGTGCCAGCAGGGCCTCGAGCGCTTACACAGATACGCAGTATTTT.

This clonotype was picked up many times. CDR3 loop: CASSAETGGLNYGYTF. The CDR3 DNA reads TGTGCCAGCAGTGCCGAAACAGGGGGCCTTAACTATGGCTACACCTTC. The rearrangement joins TRBV12-3 or TRBV12-4 to TRBJ1-2; TRBD1 aligns across 9 bases. Trimming removed 5 bases from V and 1 base from J; junction bases left unmatched: 8. The CDR3 runs to 16 residues.

The chain combines TRBV20-1 with TRBJ2-3; D is possibly TRBD1 (5 bases). The CDR3 totals 15 residues. V gave up 0 bases and J gave up 2 bases, with 12 bases separating them. CDR1 is DFQATT and CDR2 is SNEGSKA in the germline V gene (reference sequence). CDR3 amino acids: CSARDVVGDTDTQYF. As DNA, the CDR3 is TGCAGTGCTAGAGATGTAGTAGGGGACACAGATACGCAGTATTTT.

This clonotype was observed many times. The CDR3 nucleotides read TGTGCCAGCAGCGAAACTGCCGGACAGTACAATGAGCAGTTCTTC. It specifies CASSETAGQYNEQFF. V gene TRBV2 combines with J gene TRBJ2-1; maybe TRBD1 (6 bases). The V end lost 6 bases, the J end lost 4 bases, and 16 bases lay between the germline ends. CDR3 size: 15 residues. CDR1 is SNHLY, CDR2 FYNNEI, per germline.

In its sample, this clonotype was seen a few times. The rearrangement links TRBV6-1 to TRBJ2-3, with 11 bases identical to TRBD2. Trimming removed 8 bases from V and 0 bases from J; junction bases left unmatched: 7. CDR1 and CDR2 from the germline V gene are MNHNS and SASEGT. This CDR3 contains 16 residues. CDR3 DNA sequence: TGTGCCAGCGGCGGGACTAGCGGCTCTAGCACAGATACGCAGTATTTT. Translating gives CASGGTSGSSTDTQYF.

This clonotype was detected many times. The V call is TRBV12-3 or TRBV12-4, the J call TRBJ2-1; 7 bases map to TRBD2. V shed 5 bases, J shed 1 base, and the junction held 5 bases outside the gene matches. The CDR3 extends over 15 amino acids. The CDR3 is CASSRGLDSYNEQFF. CDR3 coding DNA: TGTGCCAGCAGTAGAGGACTAGATTCCTACAATGAGCAGTTCTTC.

Here the CDR3 DNA reads TGCGCCGCCAGGGCAGGAAACACCATATATTTT. Its protein product is CAARAGNTIYF. V and J are TRBV29-1 and TRBJ1-3, with D perhaps TRBD1 (5 bases). Germline loops: CDR1 SQVTM, CDR2 ANQGSEA. There are 11 residues in the CDR3. Full variable domain (missing parts from reference TRBV29-1 and TRBJ1-3): SAVISQKPSRDICQRGTSLTIQCQVDSQVTMMFWYRQQPGQSLTLIATANQGSEATYESGFVIDKFPISRPNLTFSTLTVSNMSPEDSSIYLCAARAGNTIYFGEGSWLTVV.

Turning to this clonotype: At one end, the junction sequence differs from germline, possibly due to a read error. The J gene is TRBJ1-5, the V gene TRBV27; D gene ambiguous. This CDR3 is 15 amino acids long. Germline V gene lookup returns CDR1 MNHEY and CDR2 SMNVEV (reference sequence). The CDR3 DNA sequence: TGTGCCAGTAGTTTTTCTTTGGGGTTCAATCAGCCCCAGCATTTT. Protein sequence: CASSFSLGFNQPQHF.